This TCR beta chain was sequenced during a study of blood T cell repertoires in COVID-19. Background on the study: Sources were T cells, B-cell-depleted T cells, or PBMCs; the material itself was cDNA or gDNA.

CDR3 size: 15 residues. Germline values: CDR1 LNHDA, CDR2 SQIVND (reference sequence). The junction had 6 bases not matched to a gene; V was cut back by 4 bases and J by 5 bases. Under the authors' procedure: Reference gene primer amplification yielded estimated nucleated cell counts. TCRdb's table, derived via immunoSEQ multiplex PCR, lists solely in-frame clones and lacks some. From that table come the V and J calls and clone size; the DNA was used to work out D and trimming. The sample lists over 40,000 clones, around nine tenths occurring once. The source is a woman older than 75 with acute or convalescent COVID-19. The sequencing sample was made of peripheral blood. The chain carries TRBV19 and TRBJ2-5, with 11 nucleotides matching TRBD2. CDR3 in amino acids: CASSTPSGRTETQYF. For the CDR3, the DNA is TGTGCCAGTAGTACACCTAGCGGGAGGACGGAGACCCAGTACTTC.